The present entry profiles one TCR beta chain with its context. Its cognate antigen is unknown. The data belong to a study of T cells after yellow fever vaccination. Study-wide results and caveats: Abundant bulk-population clonotypes could contaminate the FACS-sorted repertoires.

CDR3 length equals 17 residues. Trimming at V came to 0 bases and at J to 1 base, leaving 4 bases not matched to a gene. Germline CDR1 SGHNT, CDR2 YYREEE (reference sequence). Researchers made TCR cDNA using 5'RACE template switching, and this step added a universal primer site and UMIs. Each CDR3 protein gets one entry after TCRdb re-called the 5' RACE reads with MiXCR. The table has under 400,000 distinct CDR3 sequences, around 12% seen once; the top ten hold 3.2%. The V gene is TRBV5-4, the J gene TRBJ2-3; 11 positions match TRBD2. The sequencing here drew on CD4+ T cells sorted from PBMCs, taken 15 days after the yellow fever booster vaccination. This receptor was identified in a man aged 18-30 years who received the YFV17D yellow fever vaccine. The CDR3 DNA reads TGTGCCAGCAGCTTGGGACTAGCGGGACTCGGCACAGATACGCAGTATTTT. It codes for CASSLGLAGLGTDTQYF. Variable domain in full (rest from reference TRBV5-4 and TRBJ2-3): ETGVTQSPTHLIKTRGQQVTLRCSSQSGHNTVSWYQQALGQGPQFIFQYYREEENGRGNFPPRFSGLQFPNYSSELNVNALELDDSALYLCASSLGLAGLGTDTQYFGPGTRLTVL.